Included here is one T cell receptor (beta chain) sequence, with context. This clone appeared once. The antigen it recognizes is unknown. No much larger clone is present one base from it, and per-base qualities are unavailable. This specimen belongs to a study of blood T cell repertoires in COVID-19 (dated by TCRdb to the early 2020s). Broadly, across the study: Samples covering the acute and convalescent phases of COVID-19 were provided by collaborators in the United States, Italy and Spain. The dataset comprised deeply sampled blood TCRbeta repertoires from subjects exposed to, actively infected with, or recovered from COVID-19. Nearly every sample came with metadata listing a de-identified subject ID, COVID-19 status, age in years and sex. Where available, HLA class I and class II types were obtained from metadata supplied by the sample provider rather than from assay-based typing. The material from the prospective study consisted of cDNA or gDNA derived from T cells, B-cell-depleted T cells, or PBMCs. Samples were obtained from the ongoing ImmuneRACE study (first 160 participants) and from 1,254 subjects provided by 6 global collaborators. The repertoires were made available in a free public database intended to serve as a resource for research on the immune response to SARS-CoV-2.

TCRbeta CDR3 regions were amplified from genomic DNA by means of the immunoSEQ Assay, a bias-controlled multiplex PCR. On the study's bioinformatics: The number of nucleated cells in each sample was estimated from the amplification of reference gene primers within the assay. To quantify the absolute abundance of each unique TCRbeta CDR3 rearrangement, sequence reads were collapsed and filtered. For each sample, productive Simpson clonality was calculated by taking the square root of Simpson's diversity index across productive rearrangements. TCRdb retrieved this table from immuneACCESS and kept in-frame rearrangements only. Not all clones are present; in checked studies, unresolved V genes account for under half, and no reason is known for the remainder. That table supplies the V and J calls and clone size; D and trimming were determined from the DNA. The table for this sample lists about 350,000 clones; 87% of them were counted only once. More than 0.8% of the sample belongs to the ten largest clones.

Enrolling through a virtual design, the prospective study's participants ranged in age from roughly 18 to 100 years and lived across some 22 United States geographic areas. Cohort assignment in the prospective study relied on participant-reported clinical history from a screening survey and a study questionnaire. Recovered participants in ImmuneRACE Cohort 3 were defined by two consecutive negative NP/OP PCR tests, clearance by a healthcare professional, or resolution of symptoms. In the prospective study, mobile phlebotomists collected whole blood, serum and a nasopharyngeal or oropharyngeal swab from each participant. Over a roughly 2-month period, participants in the prospective study had the option of providing additional blood draws and questionnaires. Before DNA extraction, prospective study blood samples were shipped either frozen or at room temperature. Study-level results and caveats: Clinical and demographic metadata were provided uncurated, with the amount varying by source and participant.

From the cysteine up to the phenylalanine, the CDR3 has a length of 13 residues. The only DNA kept is the CDR3, 39 bases in frame from the first base. V and J lose 3 bases and 2 bases, and a span of 8 bases separates them. The germline V gene sets CDR1 to LGHNA and CDR2 to YSLEER. The chain was built from TRBV4-3 and TRBJ2-7; the D segment cannot be called with confidence. The sequencing sample was made of PBMCs or T cells enriched from blood (not recorded which). This TCR was recovered from a woman in her 30s who had recovered from COVID-19. The CDR3 amino acid sequence is: CASSHQVTYEQYF. At the DNA level, the sequence is TGCGCCAGCAGCCATCAGGTAACCTACGAGCAGTACTTC.